This T cell receptor beta chain was observed in a study of blood T cells in healthy people across ages (dated by TCRdb to 2014 to 2015). Background for the entire study: In model experiments, template switching captured roughly one uniquely barcoded TCR beta cDNA molecule for every two T cells. The donors were divided into four age groups: young (average roughly 15 years), middle-aged (approximately 42), aged (roughly 66) and long-lived (about 84). Donors of different ages were randomly distributed across sequencing lanes to avoid experimental bias. To track age-related changes in TCR beta repertoire diversity, the study relied on deep sequencing normalized with unique cDNA molecular identifiers. For two donors (one aged 18 to 30 and one aged 80 or older), the study analyzed two additional independent replicas of 1 million unique cDNA reads from the same blood draw. Paper-wide results and their limitations: Observed TCR beta diversity per million T cells fell roughly linearly with age, and a significant reduction was already apparent by age around 39. Observed TCR beta diversity correlated strongly with the percentage of naive T cells measured by flow cytometry. Conclusive comparison of naive and antigen-experienced compartments was prevented by the profiling of bulk unsorted PBMCs. Because the CMV infection status of the donors was unknown, age-related changes in expanded clonotypes may potentially have been confounded. The long-lived group showed more naive CD4+ T cells, fewer expanded clones and increased TCR diversity than the aged group, suggesting age selection. Estimates of total diversity based on one million sequenced T cells were considered lower bounds and underestimates.

This clonotype was seen repeatedly, ten times or more. What this receptor recognizes is not known. Per-base qualities were not stored, and no clone one base away is much larger. In the germline V gene (reference sequence), CDR1 corresponds to SEHNR and CDR2 to FQNEAQ. The junction shows trimming of 8 bases on V and 8 bases on J, and the gene matches do not reach 6 bases of it. Including cysteine and phenylalanine, the CDR3 has 12 amino acids. Only the CDR3 DNA stays, 36 bases, in frame from base 1. Libraries were built with 5' RACE. TCRdb records Illumina HiSeq 2500 as the sequencer. A second PCR of 7 to 11 cycles was performed with a sample-barcoded 5' primer and a J-beta primer mix. Each TCR beta cDNA molecule received a unique molecular identifier from a template-switch 5' adaptor carrying 12 random nucleotides. At least 2.5 million CDR3-containing paired-end reads were obtained from each sample. The Mint cDNA synthesis kit, primed by a TRBC-specific oligonucleotide, was used to synthesize first-strand cDNA from all RNA. All cDNA was treated with uracil-DNA glycosylase and then went through a first 18-cycle PCR with the universal primers M1SS and BC2_uni_R. The authors processed their data as follows. Normalization of each sample was performed by random selection of 1 million high-quality reads, each carrying a distinct molecular identifier. Instead of being binned into consensus sequences, reads with shared molecular identifiers were discarded. MiTCR, set to a Q25 quality threshold and the strictest error-elimination algorithm, was used for CDR3 identification, clonotype clustering and error correction. A nonparametric unseen species model with Euler transformation was used to estimate lower-bound total TCR beta diversity. TCRdb itself trimmed the public reads at Q25 with fastp, ran MiXCR and retained productive beta chains. When rows share a CDR3 protein, they turn into one entry using the most common DNA and genes. The V and J calls shown here were made by TCRdb, not taken from the authors' results. The sample table contains hundreds of thousands of distinct CDR3 sequences; only one count was recorded for roughly half of them. The top ten clones comprise approximately 15% of the sample.

Donors were 30 to 45 systemically healthy Caucasian individuals from Russia aged roughly 6 to 90 years. Ten milliliters of peripheral blood were drawn from each donor into EDTA-treated Vacutainer tubes. PBMCs were isolated by Ficoll-Paque density-gradient centrifugation, with at least 6 million obtained per sample. Trizol reagent was used to extract total RNA from the PBMCs, yielding at least 5.5 micrograms per sample. For every donor, flow cytometry on a PBMC aliquot measured the percentage of naive CD45RAhigh/CD27high T cells. In this chain, TRBV7-9 is recombined with TRBJ2-1, and TRBD1 aligns with 7 junction nucleotides. The specimen was blood. The origin of this receptor is an elderly woman in good health. The DNA reads TGTGCCAGCGGACAGGACACCCATGAGCAGTTCTTC. This is translated as CASGQDTHEQFF.